These 21 T cell receptor beta chains share one sample of origin, sequenced in a study of T-cell reconstitution after alpha-beta-depleted transplantation in children. The library targeted TCRbeta and was prepared with unique molecular identifiers. TCRdb independently ran MiXCR on the PCR reads; one entry per CDR3 protein. The top ten hold about 0.79% of the sample, which has roughly 670,000 distinct CDR3 sequences, less than 15% seen once. The sample in question was PBMCs, obtained before TCRalphabeta/CD19-depleted stem cell transplant. These receptors were collected from a girl aged 2-15 years with congenital amegakaryocytic thrombocytopenia, due to receive a stem cell transplant.

The table lists this clonotype with many counts. This CDR3 is CASSAGNTGELFF. The CDR3, as DNA: TGTGCCAGCAGTGCTGGAAACACCGGGGAGCTGTTTTTT. V gene TRBV25-1 combines with J gene TRBJ2-2; D gene unclear. The CDR3 covers 13 residues. Looked up from germline, CDR1 is MGHDK and CDR2 is SYGVNS. Trimming left V 4 bases short and J 2 bases short, with 5 bases between.

This clonotype has only a few counts. V gene TRBV4-1 combines with J gene TRBJ2-5, with D possibly matching TRBD1 (6 bases). V was trimmed by 0 bases and J by 5 bases, leaving 13 bases between them. CDR1 MGHRA and CDR2 YSYEKL come from the germline V gene. The length of the CDR3 is 15 residues. CDR3 sequence: CASSQDPGAWETQYF. DNA of the CDR3: TGCGCCAGCAGCCAAGATCCAGGGGCGTGGGAGACCCAGTACTTC.

The chain uses TRBV14 and TRBJ2-5; 7 positions match TRBD1. The CDR3 is 15 amino acids. Germline V gene lookup returns CDR1 SGHDN and CDR2 FVKESK. The ends lost 0 bases at V and 5 bases at J; junction bases unmatched: 6. DNA of the CDR3: TGTGCCAGCAGCCAAGATCAGCAGGGGGTGGAGACCCAGTACTTC. This translates into CASSQDQQGVETQYF.

This clonotype has a count of ten or more. J is TRBJ2-7 and V is TRBV5-1, with a possible D match to TRBD2 (5 bases). The length of the CDR3 is 11 residues. The germline V gene has CDR1 SGHRS and CDR2 YFSETQ. Trimming took 6 bases from V and 7 from J, leaving 11 bases between them. In DNA, the CDR3 is TGCGCCAGCACCCTAGCCGGGGAGCAGTACTTC. It codes for CASTLAGEQYF.

In its sample, this clonotype was seen many times. The CDR3 sequence: CSVEDLSLAAISYNEQFF. CDR3 bases: TGCAGCGTTGAAGATCTTTCCCTAGCGGCTATCTCCTACAATGAGCAGTTCTTC. This chain links TRBV29-1 with TRBJ2-1; 7 bases fit TRBD2. The junction had 11 bases not matched to a gene; V was cut back by 0 bases and J by 0 bases. CDR3 length: 18 residues. Germline assignment: CDR1 SQVTM and CDR2 ANQGSEA.

This clonotype has ten or more counts. The J gene is TRBJ2-1, the V gene TRBV20-1; 7 bases are a match to TRBD2. CDR1 is DFQATT and CDR2 is SNEGSKA in the germline V gene (reference sequence). There are 14 residues in the CDR3. The V gene end was trimmed by 6 bases and the J gene end by 7 bases; junction bases not matched to a gene: 12. For the CDR3, the DNA is TGCAGTGCCAGCCCCGGGACTAAAAGAAATGAGCAGTTCTTC. Amino acids: CSASPGTKRNEQFF.

This clonotype came up many times. This sequence joins TRBV9 and TRBJ2-3, with 12 positions matching TRBD2. The CDR3 sequence is 18 residues long. J gave up 0 bases and V 4 bases, and 9 bases lay outside the gene matches. Per germline, CDR1 SGDLS and CDR2 YYNGEE. This CDR3 reads CASSPYSGTSGSTDTQYF. For the CDR3, the DNA is TGTGCCAGCAGCCCATATAGCGGGACTAGCGGGAGCACAGATACGCAGTATTTT.

This clonotype was counted a few times. V gene TRBV4-1 combines with J gene TRBJ2-1, with 14 bases lining up with TRBD2. The junction had 15 bases not matched to a gene; V was cut back by 5 bases and J by 6 bases. The CDR3 has 19 residues. Germline V CDR1 and CDR2: MGHRA, YSYEKL. The CDR3 nucleotides read TGCGCCAGCAGCTGGCTTCCCGGGACTAGCGGGGGCATCTCCAATGAGCAGTTCTTC. Translating it yields CASSWLPGTSGGISNEQFF.

V and J are TRBV3-1 and TRBJ2-3, with D hard to call. The CDR3 is made up of 18 amino acids. Germline CDR1 reads LGHDT; CDR2 reads YNNKEL (reference sequence). V gave up 5 bases and J gave up 1 base, with 22 bases separating them. Here the CDR3 DNA reads TGTGCCAGCAGCTTATACCTCGCAGGCACATTGGGCACAGATACGCAGTATTTT. Protein sequence: CASSLYLAGTLGTDTQYF.

This clonotype showed up many times. This chain uses TRBV29-1 with TRBJ2-5, with a weak D call TRBD1 (5 bases). Between the trimmed V and J ends, which lost 6 bases and 2 bases, there was a span of 7 bases. Germline V gives CDR1 SQVTM, CDR2 ANQGSEA. CDR3 length: 11 amino acids. CDR3 residues: CSVRAQETQYF. CDR3 nucleotides: TGCAGCGTCAGGGCGCAAGAGACCCAGTACTTC. The full variable domain, its missing parts supplied by reference TRBV29-1 and TRBJ2-5, is SAVISQKPSRDICQRGTSLTIQCQVDSQVTMMFWYRQQPGQSLTLIATANQGSEATYESGFVIDKFPISRPNLTFSTLTVSNMSPEDSSIYLCSVRAQETQYFGPGTRLLVL.

Many counts were recorded for this clonotype. The chain has TRBV20-1 and TRBJ2-7; D unclear. This CDR3 contains 13 residues. Germline V lookup: CDR1 DFQATT, CDR2 SNEGSKA (reference sequence). The V end lost 5 bases, the J end lost 5 bases, and 16 bases lay between the germline ends. CDR3 loop: CSAQTRPGDEQYF. The DNA of the CDR3 is TGCAGTGCTCAAACCAGGCCCGGAGACGAGCAGTACTTC.

There are a few counts of this clonotype. CDR3 coding DNA: TGTGCCAGCAGTGGGGACAGAGACACCGGGGAGCTGTTTTTT. Protein: CASSGDRDTGELFF. The rearrangement uses TRBV2 and TRBJ2-2; 7 bases agree with TRBD1. V was clipped by 4 bases and J by 3 bases; unmatched bases: 2. Germline-derived CDR1 and CDR2 are SNHLY and FYNNEI. CDR3 length: 14 amino acids.

This clonotype was picked up a small number of times. The chain joins TRBV28 to TRBJ1-2; D unclear. This CDR3 is 14 amino acids long. Germline V gene lookup returns CDR1 MDHEN and CDR2 SYDVKM. Between the trimmed V and J ends, which lost 7 bases and 7 bases, there was a span of 19 bases. The CDR3 is CASKRHPIEAGYTF. CDR3 DNA sequence: TGTGCCAGCAAAAGACACCCAATAGAGGCTGGCTACACCTTC.

There are many counts of this clonotype. This chain joins TRBV7-8 and TRBJ1-4, with D uncertain. V was clipped by 5 bases and J by 0 bases, with 7 bases between them. CDR3 length: 14 residues. Per the germline V gene, CDR1 is SGHVS and CDR2 is FQNEAQ. CDR3 in DNA: TGTGCCAGCAGCAGAAGCGCAACTAATGAAAAACTGTTTTTT. It is translated as CASSRSATNEKLFF.

The chain recombines TRBV28 with TRBJ2-4; no firm D call. Germline lookup yields CDR1 MDHEN and CDR2 SYDVKM. V lost 6 bases to trimming and J lost 0 bases, with 12 bases between them. The CDR3 length is 15 residues. The CDR3 DNA sequence: TGTGCCAGCAGCCCCCTTCGGACAGCCAAAAACATTCAGTACTTC. Its protein product is CASSPLRTAKNIQYF.

Ten or more counts support this clonotype. This chain connects TRBV20-1 to TRBJ2-1; 7 nucleotides line up with TRBD2. CDR1 is DFQATT, CDR2 SNEGSKA, per germline (reference sequence). V lost 6 bases to trimming and J lost 2 bases; unmatched junction nucleotides: 10. CDR3 size: 15 residues. CDR3 amino acids: CSAVRRDYPYNEQFF. CDR3 DNA sequence: TGCAGTGCAGTTAGAAGGGACTACCCCTACAATGAGCAGTTCTTC.

In this sample, this clonotype turned up many times. The chain joins TRBV28 to TRBJ1-4; tentative D call: TRBD1 (6 bases). V was pared by 7 bases and J by 0 bases, with 9 bases between. CDR3 length: 14 residues. Germline loops: CDR1 MDHEN, CDR2 SYDVKM. DNA of the CDR3: TGTGCCAGCACAGGGGATCCAACTAATGAAAAACTGTTTTTT. Protein sequence: CASTGDPTNEKLFF.

This clonotype was seen many times. The rearrangement joins TRBV29-1 to TRBJ1-1, with 8 bases lining up with TRBD1. The germline V gene encodes CDR1 SQVTM and CDR2 ANQGSEA. This CDR3 spans 15 amino acids. J was trimmed by 3 bases and V by 4 bases; bases with no gene match: 10. CDR3 coding DNA: TGCAGCGTTGTTCGGACAGGGAGTTTGGACACTGAAGCTTTCTTT. Its protein product is CSVVRTGSLDTEAFF.

This clonotype was found a few times. The CDR3 region has the DNA TGCAGTGCCCAGGAGTCTGGGGCCAACGTCCTGACTTTC. This encodes CSAQESGANVLTF. The V gene is TRBV20-1, the J gene TRBJ2-6; D gene unclear. Germline CDR1 is DFQATT and CDR2 is SNEGSKA (reference sequence). The V and J ends lost 6 bases and 1 base respectively, with 7 bases between them. CDR3 length: 13 residues.

This chain joins TRBV10-3 and TRBJ2-5; 7 positions match TRBD1. J was trimmed by 6 bases and V by 2 bases; bases with no gene match: 6. CDR1 is ENHRY and CDR2 is SYGVKD in the germline V gene. The CDR3 sequence is 14 residues long. CDR3 in amino acids: CAISEKGGLKTQYF. The CDR3 DNA follows: TGTGCCATCAGTGAGAAAGGGGGCCTAAAGACCCAGTACTTC.

This rearrangement joins TRBV2 to TRBJ2-1; D may be TRBD2 (6 bases). V shed 6 bases and J shed 2 bases, with 11 bases lying between them. The CDR3 is made up of 14 amino acids. Germline CDR1 SNHLY, CDR2 FYNNEI. The CDR3 here is CASSRDLTYNEQFF. The CDR3 region has the DNA TGTGCCAGCAGCCGGGACTTGACCTACAATGAGCAGTTCTTC.